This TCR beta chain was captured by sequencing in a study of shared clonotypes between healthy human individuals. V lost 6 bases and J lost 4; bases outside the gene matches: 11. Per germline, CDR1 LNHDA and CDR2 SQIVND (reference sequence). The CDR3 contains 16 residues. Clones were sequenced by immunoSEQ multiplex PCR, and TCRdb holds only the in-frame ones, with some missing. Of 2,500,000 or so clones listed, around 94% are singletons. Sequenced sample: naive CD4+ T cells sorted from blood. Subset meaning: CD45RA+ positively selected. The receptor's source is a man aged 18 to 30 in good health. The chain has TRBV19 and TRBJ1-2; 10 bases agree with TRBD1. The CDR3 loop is CASRTKTGGHGYGYTF. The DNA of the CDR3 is TGTGCCAGTAGGACGAAGACAGGGGGCCATGGCTATGGCTACACCTTC.